Following are 30 T cell receptor beta chains from one sample sequenced in a study of post-analysis software for immune sequencing data (dated by TCRdb to about 2015). The study at large found these results: Significantly higher frequencies in patients than in controls were found for roughly 5 TRBV segments, including TRBV5-6, TRBV5-1 and TRBV20-1.

Their antigens remain unidentified. Libraries were constructed by PCR. Sequenced on an Illumina HiSeq 2500. To reduce PCR and sequencing biases, unique molecular identifiers were built into the TCR beta cDNA libraries. TCRdb took the public reads, trimmed them with fastp at Q25, ran MiXCR for clone calling and kept in-frame beta chains. All rows with the same CDR3 protein become a single entry with the most common DNA and genes. Across this sample there are 600,000 to 750,000 distinct CDR3 sequences, with about 60% seen only once. About 10% of the sample goes to the ten largest clones. The sequenced sample was blood. The origin of the receptors is a girl aged 2-10 years with multiple sclerosis.

This clonotype appeared once. The J gene is TRBJ2-3, the V gene TRBV28, with D perhaps given as TRBD1 or TRBD2 (5 bases each). The CDR3 is 15 amino acids. V dropped 7 bases and J dropped 5 bases, with 19 bases sitting between them. CDR1 is MDHEN and CDR2 is SYDVKM in the germline V gene. The chain's CDR3 is CASTLPTEGLDTQYF. DNA for the CDR3: TGTGCCAGCACACTACCCACTGAGGGGCTAGATACGCAGTATTTT.

V gene TRBV6-6 combines with J gene TRBJ1-2; 7 bases are shared with TRBD1. Germline CDR1 and CDR2: MNHNY and SVGAGI (reference sequence). The ends lost 10 bases at V and 5 bases at J; junction bases unmatched: 4. The CDR3 is 11 amino acids. The CDR3 here is CATTQGYGYTF. In DNA, the CDR3 is TGTGCCACAACACAGGGGTATGGCTACACCTTC.

This chain connects TRBV7-6 to TRBJ2-7; D remains ambiguous. Near its end, the DNA agrees better with TRBJ2-5, so the J call may be wrong. The CDR3 sequence is 14 residues long. The germline V gene has CDR1 SGHVS and CDR2 FNYEAQ. The DNA of the CDR3 is TGTGCCAGCAGCGCCCAGGTGTATCCAGAGACCCAGTACTTC. Translation: CASSAQVYPETQYF.

The chain recombines TRBV7-7 with TRBJ2-5, with 10 bases lining up with TRBD1. This CDR3 contains 18 residues. Germline V gene sequence: CDR1 SSHAT, CDR2 FNYEAQ (reference sequence). With V trimmed by 0 bases and J by 7 bases, 14 bases remained unmatched. The DNA for the CDR3 is TGTGCCAGCAGCTTAGCGTACAGGGGACAGGGGTTGGTCGGGACCCAGTACTTC. Residues: CASSLAYRGQGLVGTQYF.

The chain recombines TRBV5-1 with TRBJ2-5, with unresolved D. Per germline, CDR1 SGHRS and CDR2 YFSETQ. This CDR3 spans 13 amino acids. V was cut by 2 bases and J by 3 bases, with 8 bases left in between. CDR3 coding DNA: TGCGCCAGCAGCTTAATACTGGAAGAGACCCAGTACTTC. It is translated as CASSLILEETQYF. Full variable domain (rest looked up from reference TRBV5-1 and TRBJ2-5): KAGVTQTPRYLIKTRGQQVTLSCSPISGHRSVSWYQQTPGQGLQFLFEYFSETQRNKGNFPGRFSGRQFSNSRSEMNVSTLELGDSALYLCASSLILEETQYFGPGTRLLVL.

J is TRBJ2-4 and V is TRBV28; 9 bases are a match to TRBD1. The CDR3 has 16 residues. Germline assignment: CDR1 MDHEN and CDR2 SYDVKM. The V gene end was trimmed by 5 bases and the J gene end by 8 bases; junction bases not matched to a gene: 13. CDR3 region: CASSRGQGITQDIQYF. In DNA form, the CDR3 reads TGTGCCAGCAGTCGTGGACAGGGGATAACGCAAGACATTCAGTACTTC.

The chain employs TRBV6-5 and TRBJ2-3; D unclear. V was clipped by 3 bases and J by 2 bases, with 6 bases between them. This CDR3 has 13 residues. Germline V gives CDR1 MNHEY, CDR2 SVGAGI. The CDR3 coding sequence is TGTGCCAGCAGTTATAAAGTCACAGATACGCAGTATTTT. It specifies CASSYKVTDTQYF.

The chain joins TRBV18 to TRBJ1-1, with D possibly matching TRBD1 (6 bases). CDR1 and CDR2 from the germline V gene are KGHSH and LQKENI. The CDR3 totals 15 residues. Trimming removed 2 bases at V and 1 base at J, with 11 bases between. The DNA for the CDR3 is TGTGCCAGCTCACCAGGGGGGGCGCAGAACACTGAAGCTTTCTTT. Protein sequence: CASSPGGAQNTEAFF.

The rearrangement joins TRBV12-3 or TRBV12-4 to TRBJ2-7; 7 bases fit TRBD2. V lost 1 base, J lost 6 bases, and 6 bases stayed unmatched. The CDR3 extends over 14 amino acids. Written as DNA, the CDR3 is TGTGCCAGCAGTTTAGGACTAGCTTCAGCCGAGCAGTACTTC. Its translation is CASSLGLASAEQYF.

The chain joins TRBV10-3 to TRBJ2-5, with a weak D call TRBD2 (5 bases). The DNA end is a closer match to TRBJ2-7, so the J assignment may be wrong. Germline V gene lookup returns CDR1 ENHRY and CDR2 SYGVKD. The CDR3 extends over 12 amino acids. The CDR3 loop is CAISGDYYEQYF. CDR3 coding DNA: TGTGCCATCAGTGGTGACTACTACGAGCAGTACTTC.

This chain uses TRBV7-2 with TRBJ2-3, with D unresolved. The V end was cut by 11 bases, the J end by 4 bases, with 10 bases between. The CDR3 has 11 residues. CDR1 and CDR2 (germline): SGHTA, FQGNSA. The CDR3 here is CASLPSDTQYF. As DNA, the CDR3 is TGTGCCTCCCTCCCGTCAGATACGCAGTATTTT.

V usage is TRBV20-1 and J usage is TRBJ1-5; D possibly corresponds to TRBD1 (5 bases). The CDR3 is made up of 14 amino acids. V gave up 3 bases and J gave up 3 bases, with 12 bases separating them. CDR1 is DFQATT, CDR2 SNEGSKA, per germline (reference sequence). CDR3 coding DNA: TGCAGTGCTAGGGGCCCCAGGGTCAATCAGCCCCAGCATTTT. Translated: CSARGPRVNQPQHF.

This clonotype has a handful of counts. V and J are TRBV12-3 or TRBV12-4 and TRBJ2-3, with D uncertain. The V end lost 4 bases, the J end lost 5 bases, and 13 bases lay between the germline ends. This CDR3 is 14 amino acids long. In DNA, the CDR3 is TGTGCCAGCAGTTCCCCCGACCCGGGAGATACGCAGTATTTT. Translating it yields CASSSPDPGDTQYF.

This clonotype was found a few times. The rearrangement uses TRBV12-3 or TRBV12-4 and TRBJ1-2; D perhaps matches TRBD1 (5 bases). The CDR3 extends over 13 amino acids. The ends were cut back, 6 bases at V and 4 bases at J, with 12 bases in the middle. The CDR3 DNA reads as TGTGCCAGCAGCCGAGGACAAGTCTATGGCTACACCTTC. Protein product: CASSRGQVYGYTF.

V is TRBV10-3 and J is TRBJ2-1; 10 bases agree with TRBD2. Trimming took 6 bases from V and 2 from J; bases not matched to a gene: 1. Germline CDR1 is ENHRY and CDR2 is SYGVKD. The CDR3 covers 14 residues. This CDR3 is CAIRLAGAYNEQFF. As DNA, the CDR3 is TGTGCCATCAGGCTAGCGGGGGCCTACAATGAGCAGTTCTTC.

This clonotype came up once. The chain couples TRBV9 to TRBJ2-4; 7 positions match TRBD2. The J call may be incorrect, as the DNA end agrees better with TRBJ2-7. This CDR3 comprises 14 residues. Germline assignment: CDR1 SGDLS and CDR2 YYNGEE. The CDR3 is CASSARDYPYEQYF. The CDR3 nucleotides are TGTGCCAGCAGCGCCCGGGACTATCCCTACGAGCAGTACTTC.

This chain uses TRBV6-5 with TRBJ2-7; tentatively, D is TRBD1 (6 bases). Germline-derived CDR1 and CDR2 are MNHEY and SVGAGI. V was shortened by 10 bases and J by 5 bases, with 24 bases between the two germline ends. The CDR3 runs to 15 residues. The CDR3 is CATAVYQQGGDEQYF. The DNA for the CDR3 is TGTGCCACCGCGGTTTATCAACAAGGGGGAGACGAGCAGTACTTC.

The chain is built from TRBV7-6 and TRBJ2-7, with D perhaps TRBD1 or TRBD2 (6 bases each). With 5 bases removed from V and 0 bases from J, the gap between germline ends came to 11 bases. The germline V gene encodes CDR1 SGHVS and CDR2 FNYEAQ. The CDR3 length is 14 residues. The CDR3 region has the DNA TGTGCCAGCAGCCCTAGGGGGGCCTCCTACGAGCAGTACTTC. Its protein is CASSPRGASYEQYF.

V usage is TRBV29-1 and J usage is TRBJ1-1; 9 positions agree with TRBD1. The CDR3 extends over 13 amino acids. V lost 7 bases, J lost 5 bases, and 8 bases stayed unmatched. The germline gives CDR1 SQVTM, CDR2 ANQGSEA. The CDR3 DNA follows: TGCAGCGGATGGACAGGGGCAGGTACTGAAGCTTTCTTT. Its protein product is CSGWTGAGTEAFF.

The table lists this clonotype with a count of one. In DNA form, the CDR3 reads TGCAGCGTTGAAGGGGAGACAGCCTACAATGAGCAGTTCTTC. Translation gives CSVEGETAYNEQFF. This chain links TRBV29-1 with TRBJ2-1, with D perhaps assigned TRBD1 or TRBD2 (5 bases each). The CDR3 is 14 residues long. Germline assignment: CDR1 SQVTM and CDR2 ANQGSEA. V gave up 1 base and J gave up 2 bases, with 9 bases separating them.

V gene TRBV11-2 combines with J gene TRBJ2-4; D may be TRBD1 or TRBD2 (6 bases each). Trimming pared 4 bases from V and 12 bases from J, leaving 13 bases between. CDR1 SGHAT and CDR2 FQNNGV come from the germline V gene. The CDR3 sequence is 12 residues long. CDR3 loop: CASSSVGGSQYF. The CDR3 DNA reads TGTGCCAGCAGCTCCGTAGGGGGGAGTCAGTACTTC.

This chain uses TRBV27 with TRBJ2-1, with 8 bases matching TRBD1. Germline V gene sequence: CDR1 MNHEY, CDR2 SMNVEV (reference sequence). With 7 bases clipped from V and 7 bases from J, the junction kept 18 bases outside the gene matches. The CDR3 runs to 17 residues. This chain's CDR3 is CASNRNPGQGEGNEQFF. In DNA form, the CDR3 reads TGTGCCAGCAACCGCAACCCCGGACAGGGCGAGGGTAATGAGCAGTTCTTC.

V is TRBV12-3 or TRBV12-4 and J is TRBJ2-7; possible D gene TRBD1, 6 bases. V was pared by 6 bases and J by 3 bases, with 18 bases between. The CDR3 covers 15 residues. CDR3 DNA: TGTGCCAGCAGCCCGGTACAGGGCAGTATCTACGAGCAGTACTTC. It is translated as CASSPVQGSIYEQYF.

The rearrangement links TRBV10-3 to TRBJ2-3, with 8 bases fitting TRBD2. The CDR3 length is 14 residues. V lost 6 bases and J lost 0; bases outside the gene matches: 2. Germline CDR1 is ENHRY and CDR2 is SYGVKD. CDR3 region: CAIRPGGSTDTQYF. The CDR3 DNA follows: TGTGCCATCAGGCCGGGGGGGAGCACAGATACGCAGTATTTT.

The chain recombines TRBV28 with TRBJ1-5, with 11 bases identical to TRBD1. The CDR3 contains 16 residues. Per the germline V gene, CDR1 is MDHEN and CDR2 is SYDVKM. With 5 bases clipped from V and 6 bases from J, the junction kept 9 bases outside the gene matches. This chain's CDR3 is CASSPFTGTGGQPQHF. The CDR3 region has the DNA TGTGCCAGCAGTCCCTTCACCGGGACAGGGGGTCAGCCCCAGCATTTT.

The genes are TRBV20-1 and TRBJ2-3; a possible D gene is TRBD1 (6 bases). The V and J ends lost 3 bases and 0 bases respectively, with 13 bases between them. From germline, CDR1 is DFQATT and CDR2 SNEGSKA (reference sequence). The CDR3 contains 15 residues. CDR3 coding DNA: TGCAGTGCTAGGCGGGCAGGGGCTAGCACAGATACGCAGTATTTT. Its protein is CSARRAGASTDTQYF.

The rearrangement uses TRBV10-1 and TRBJ1-4; 7 bases line up with TRBD1. Unmatched junction bases numbered 3, after V lost 0 bases and J lost 5 bases. Germline V gene sequence: CDR1 WNHNN, CDR2 SYGVQD (reference sequence). This CDR3 is built from 15 residues. CDR3: CASSESSRGNEKLFF. CDR3 sequence (DNA): TGCGCCAGCAGTGAGTCGTCCAGGGGGAATGAAAAACTGTTTTTT.

The V call is TRBV3-1, the J call TRBJ2-1, with D perhaps assigned TRBD1 or TRBD2 (5 bases each). Trimming removed 5 bases at V and 5 bases at J, with 13 bases between. The CDR3 has 14 residues. The V gene's germline CDR1 is LGHDT and CDR2 YNNKEL (reference sequence). Written as DNA, the CDR3 is TGTGCCAGCAGCTACGGGACCTACGACAATGAGCAGTTCTTC. As protein: CASSYGTYDNEQFF.

This clonotype has just a few counts. This chain uses TRBV10-2 with TRBJ1-1; tentative D call: TRBD1 (6 bases). Deletions cut 5 bases from V and 1 base from J, with 11 bases between. This CDR3 is 14 amino acids long. Germline V gives CDR1 WSHSY, CDR2 SAAADI. The CDR3 bases are TGCGCCAGCAGTTCAGGGGCCCGGAACACTGAAGCTTTCTTT. Protein product: CASSSGARNTEAFF.

The chain combines TRBV6-5 with TRBJ1-6, with D possibly being TRBD1 (5 bases). The CDR3 has 17 residues. Germline-derived CDR1 and CDR2 are MNHEY and SVGAGI. V dropped 0 bases and J dropped 0 bases, with 9 bases sitting between them. CDR3 sequence (DNA): TGTGCCAGCAGTTACTCCCGGGGGAGCTCCTATAATTCACCCCTCCACTTT. As protein: CASSYSRGSSYNSPLHF.